Below, 13 T cell receptor beta chains from the same sample are listed, as sequenced in a study of T cells in Graves' hyperthyroidism and ophthalmopathy. Amplification of TCR beta CDR3 regions was performed using RNA transcripts as template. The TCR CDR3 was amplified in a first-round RT-PCR using the HTBI primer set. TCRdb reanalysed the multiplex PCR reads using MiXCR and keeps one entry per CDR3 protein. Of around 350,000 distinct CDR3 sequences listed, about a sixth are singletons. The sequenced sample was blood. The receptors were gathered from a woman aged 25-40 years with Graves' hyperthyroidism that later progressed to Graves' ophthalmopathy.

The chain is built from TRBV11-2 and TRBJ2-1; D not certain. V shed 1 base and J shed 6 bases, with 7 bases lying between them. Germline CDR1 reads SGHAT; CDR2 reads FQNNGV. The CDR3 covers 13 residues. Written as DNA, the CDR3 is TGTGCCAGCAGCTTAGCGGCGCTCAATGAGCAGTTCTTC. Translating it yields CASSLAALNEQFF.

CDR3 DNA sequence: TGTGCCAGCAGCCCCGACAGGGGGACTAACTTTCCCTACGAGCAGTACTTC. Translated, it gives CASSPDRGTNFPYEQYF. The V call is TRBV7-9, the J call TRBJ2-7; TRBD1 agrees at 9 bases. The CDR3 contains 17 residues. The V gene end was trimmed by 5 bases and the J gene end by 2 bases; junction bases not matched to a gene: 13. Germline lookup yields CDR1 SEHNR and CDR2 FQNEAQ (reference sequence). Full variable domain (outside the CDR3, taken from reference TRBV7-9 and TRBJ2-7): DTGVSQNPRHKITKRGQNVTFRCDPISEHNRLYWYRQTLGQGPEFLTYFQNEAQLEKSRLLSDRFSAERPKGSFSTLEIQRTEQGDSAMYLCASSPDRGTNFPYEQYFGPGTRLTVT.

This clonotype was counted many times. This chain connects TRBV27 to TRBJ1-1; unclear D gene. CDR1 and CDR2 (germline): MNHEY, SMNVEV (reference sequence). The CDR3 sequence is 14 residues long. V lost 6 bases and J lost 6, with 17 bases in between. The CDR3 DNA reads TGTGCCAGCAGACTATTTATTGGGGAGGCTGAAGCTTTCTTT. Translation: CASRLFIGEAEAFF.

This clonotype was found many times. The rearrangement joins TRBV7-9 to TRBJ2-1, with 7 bases aligning to TRBD1. CDR1 and CDR2 (germline): SEHNR, FQNEAQ (reference sequence). This CDR3 has 15 amino acids. V was clipped by 4 bases and J by 4 bases; unmatched bases: 7. The CDR3, as DNA: TGTGCCAGCAGCTCGTCGTGGGACAGATACAATGAGCAGTTCTTC. Its translation is CASSSSWDRYNEQFF.

This clonotype has more than one count but fewer than ten. A single base separates this from a much larger clone, so it may be a read error. The CDR3 nucleotides read TGTGCCATCAGTGATTTAACCTATTCTGGGCAGTTCTTC. Residues: CAISDLTYSGQFF. The chain uses TRBV10-3 and TRBJ2-1; D ambiguous. The CDR3 length is 13 residues. Trimming left V 3 bases short and J 12 bases short, with 15 bases between. Germline assignment: CDR1 ENHRY and CDR2 SYGVKD.

Ten or more counts support this clonotype. The CDR3 DNA reads TGTGCCAGCAGCTCCTGGGGGGGCCGGGAGCAGTTCTTC. Protein product: CASSSWGGREQFF. The J gene is TRBJ2-1, the V gene TRBV7-8, with D possibly being TRBD2 (7 bases). The CDR3 has 13 residues. The germline gives CDR1 SGHVS, CDR2 FQNEAQ. V lost 4 bases to trimming and J lost 10 bases, with 14 bases between them.

This clonotype was seen ten or more times. This chain uses TRBV12-3 or TRBV12-4 with TRBJ1-4, with D unclear. V lost 6 bases to trimming and J lost 0 bases, with 11 bases between them. The CDR3 is 15 amino acids. The CDR3 loop reads CASSLFYATNEKLFF. The CDR3 DNA reads TGTGCCAGCAGCTTATTCTATGCAACTAATGAAAAACTGTTTTTT.

CDR3 in amino acids: CASSLEEGLEQYF. In DNA, the CDR3 is TGCGCCAGCAGCCTTGAAGAAGGGCTCGAGCAGTACTTC. This sequence joins TRBV4-1 and TRBJ2-7; D is unclear. V shed 4 bases and J shed 6 bases, with 13 bases lying between them. The CDR3 is 13 amino acids. Germline V gene data show CDR1 as MGHRA and CDR2 as YSYEKL.

The rearrangement links TRBV20-1 to TRBJ2-3; D is undetermined. The germline V gene has CDR1 DFQATT and CDR2 SNEGSKA (reference sequence). Between the trimmed V and J ends, which lost 5 bases and 5 bases, there was a span of 26 bases. The CDR3 is 17 amino acids. CDR3 sequence reads: CSARPILVISLLDTQYF. In DNA form, the CDR3 reads TGCAGTGCTCGGCCCATTCTAGTTATTAGTTTGCTAGATACGCAGTATTTT.

This clonotype showed up just a few times. The CDR3 end shows no conserved phenylalanine or tryptophan, and so a read error is likely. This chain uses TRBV7-9 with TRBJ1-3; D call uncertain. The V end lost 5 bases, the J end lost 0 bases, and 8 bases lay between the germline ends. Germline CDR1 reads SEHNR; CDR2 reads FQNEAQ (reference sequence). CDR3 length: 14 amino acids. The CDR3 reads CASSRAYSGNTIYL. In nucleotides, the CDR3 is TGTGCCAGCAGCCGTGCCTACTCTGGAAACACCATATATTTG.

This chain uses TRBV7-3 with TRBJ2-3; possibly TRBD2 for D (6 bases). There are 16 residues in the CDR3. Trimming took off 5 bases at V and 2 bases at J, with 17 bases between the two ends. The germline CDR1 and CDR2 sequences are SGHTA and FQGTGA. In nucleotides, the CDR3 is TGTGCCAGCAGCCCCGGACTATCGGCTTACACAGATACGCAGTATTTT. Amino acids: CASSPGLSAYTDTQYF.

The chain joins TRBV4-2 to TRBJ1-3, with D maybe TRBD1 (5 bases). The CDR3 contains 16 residues. Trimming pared 3 bases from V and 0 bases from J, leaving 12 bases between. CDR1 is LGHNA and CDR2 is YNFKEQ in the germline V gene. CDR3 protein: CASSQFTGVSGNTIYF. The CDR3 nucleotides read TGTGCCAGCAGCCAGTTTACGGGGGTCTCTGGAAACACCATATATTTT.

This clonotype was found a few times. The chain couples TRBV6-2 or TRBV6-3 to TRBJ1-4; D is possibly TRBD1 (6 bases). Deletions cut 2 bases from V and 7 bases from J, with 11 bases between. This CDR3 region has 14 residues. Per the germline V gene, CDR1 is MNHEY and CDR2 is SVGEGT. The CDR3 sequence: CASSYRQGFEKLFF. As DNA, the CDR3 is TGTGCCAGCAGTTACCGCCAGGGGTTTGAAAAACTGTTTTTT.